These T cell receptor beta chains were read from a single sample in a study of Ad26.COV2.S vaccination and SARS-CoV-2 variants. Only in-frame clones appear in the TCRdb table, and some are missing; sequencing was by immunoSEQ multiplex PCR. The sample lists about 280,000 clones; 80% to 90% were seen once. The sample was peripheral blood, taken in a trial of Ad26.COV2.S vaccine versus placebo. The source is a person between 18 and 65 years old who received the Ad26.COV2.S COVID-19 vaccine or a placebo. The CDR3 runs from the conserved cysteine through the conserved F or W. Each record gives: V gene, clone size, J gene, CDR3 protein. Expanded clones get a size class; other rows say once, few or many, or leave the size out.

v_call: TRBV7-2
clone_size: -
j_call: TRBJ2-3
cdr3_aa: CASSSLAGTDTQYF

v_call: TRBV6-1
clone_size: -
j_call: TRBJ1-2
cdr3_aa: CASSEVRGGYTF

v_call: TRBV4-3
clone_size: once
j_call: TRBJ1-2
cdr3_aa: CASSNKETGGHGYTF

v_call: TRBV20-1
clone_size: -
j_call: TRBJ1-2
cdr3_aa: CSATGDYGYTF

v_call: TRBV3-1/TRBV3-2
clone_size: once
j_call: TRBJ2-1
cdr3_aa: CASSQDPAVVNEQFF

v_call: TRBV18
clone_size: few
j_call: TRBJ2-7
cdr3_aa: CASSRQEAEQYF

v_call: TRBV5-4
clone_size: -
j_call: TRBJ2-2
cdr3_aa: CASSLSRNTGELFF

v_call: TRBV18
clone_size: -
j_call: TRBJ1-1
cdr3_aa: CASSTLGNTEAFF

v_call: TRBV11-3
clone_size: -
j_call: TRBJ2-7
cdr3_aa: CASSSNDYEQYF

v_call: TRBV6-5
clone_size: -
j_call: TRBJ1-2
cdr3_aa: CASSYKGWDGYTF

v_call: TRBV6-5
clone_size: -
j_call: TRBJ1-4
cdr3_aa: CASSYGVWRTNEKLFF

v_call: TRBV4-1
clone_size: -
j_call: TRBJ1-5
cdr3_aa: CASSQDSHNQPQHF

v_call: TRBV5-1
clone_size: few
j_call: TRBJ1-1
cdr3_aa: CASSLGQMNTEAFF

v_call: TRBV7-9
clone_size: -
j_call: TRBJ2-6
cdr3_aa: CASSSGVVGANVLTF

v_call: TRBV6-1
clone_size: -
j_call: TRBJ2-1
cdr3_aa: CASSGSLGQGTYNEQFF

v_call: TRBV28
clone_size: -
j_call: TRBJ2-5
cdr3_aa: CASRFSGGVKTQYF

v_call: TRBV4-2
clone_size: -
j_call: TRBJ2-5
cdr3_aa: CASSQEFPPIGETQYF

v_call: TRBV15
clone_size: -
j_call: TRBJ1-2
cdr3_aa: CATSRESGDGYTF

v_call: TRBV6-1
clone_size: -
j_call: TRBJ1-2
cdr3_aa: CASSEIGDPTGGYGYTF

v_call: TRBV30
clone_size: few
j_call: TRBJ2-7
cdr3_aa: CAWSVTGILYEQYF

v_call: TRBV19
clone_size: -
j_call: TRBJ2-3
cdr3_aa: CASSYSGTGDTDTQYF

v_call: TRBV9
clone_size: -
j_call: TRBJ2-7
cdr3_aa: CASSVAGGSSYEQYF

v_call: TRBV5-1
clone_size: once
j_call: TRBJ1-1
cdr3_aa: CASSPEGNTEAFF

v_call: TRBV4-3
clone_size: many
j_call: TRBJ2-1
cdr3_aa: CASSQDGNRINEQFF

v_call: TRBV7-9
clone_size: -
j_call: TRBJ2-7
cdr3_aa: CASSLAGPYEQYF

v_call: TRBV6-5
clone_size: -
j_call: TRBJ2-7
cdr3_aa: CASKGSGLADYEQYF

v_call: TRBV9
clone_size: -
j_call: TRBJ2-5
cdr3_aa: CASSRGTSGTQETQYF

v_call: TRBV27
clone_size: -
j_call: TRBJ1-5
cdr3_aa: CASSLTDSTGPQHF

v_call: TRBV3-1/TRBV3-2
clone_size: once
j_call: TRBJ1-1
cdr3_aa: CASSLGTGGTEAFF

v_call: TRBV13
clone_size: -
j_call: TRBJ1-2
cdr3_aa: CASSLESAGGYTF

v_call: TRBV15
clone_size: -
j_call: TRBJ1-6
cdr3_aa: CATILGFGDRGFWNSPLHF

v_call: TRBV6-5
clone_size: -
j_call: TRBJ1-5
cdr3_aa: CASRPGTGGNQPQHF

v_call: TRBV29-1
clone_size: -
j_call: TRBJ2-1
cdr3_aa: CSVVLAGIREQFF

v_call: TRBV25-1
clone_size: -
j_call: TRBJ1-6
cdr3_aa: CASSAPEGLQSPLHF

v_call: TRBV18
clone_size: -
j_call: TRBJ1-1
cdr3_aa: CASPGQGNWFMNTEAFF

v_call: TRBV19
clone_size: -
j_call: TRBJ2-1
cdr3_aa: CASSILQAHGVYNEQFF

v_call: TRBV6-5
clone_size: few
j_call: TRBJ2-2
cdr3_aa: CASRPRANTGELFF

v_call: TRBV28
clone_size: few
j_call: TRBJ1-5
cdr3_aa: CASSFRVKGNQPQHF

v_call: TRBV28
clone_size: -
j_call: TRBJ2-7
cdr3_aa: CASSAGYEQYF

v_call: TRBV27
clone_size: -
j_call: TRBJ1-2
cdr3_aa: CASRPYGTDYGYTF

v_call: TRBV11-2
clone_size: few
j_call: TRBJ2-4
cdr3_aa: CASEGAAKNIQYF

v_call: TRBV6-5
clone_size: -
j_call: TRBJ2-3
cdr3_aa: CASSLYGRGTDTQYF

v_call: TRBV7-2
clone_size: -
j_call: TRBJ2-3
cdr3_aa: CASSPVAGGFADTQYF

v_call: TRBV12-3/TRBV12-4
clone_size: -
j_call: TRBJ2-3
cdr3_aa: CASGDTSTDTQYF

v_call: TRBV5-1
clone_size: -
j_call: TRBJ2-7
cdr3_aa: CASSLGLRPSQGAYEQYF

v_call: TRBV7-3
clone_size: -
j_call: TRBJ2-2
cdr3_aa: CASSYTGNTGELFF

v_call: TRBV7-9
clone_size: -
j_call: TRBJ2-1
cdr3_aa: CASSLAGPLTYNEQFF

v_call: TRBV6-1
clone_size: -
j_call: TRBJ2-7
cdr3_aa: CASSDHSTGRFEQYF

v_call: TRBV2
clone_size: -
j_call: TRBJ2-5
cdr3_aa: CASSGSQETQYF

v_call: TRBV27
clone_size: -
j_call: TRBJ2-5
cdr3_aa: CASRLWANGETQYF

v_call: TRBV6-2/TRBV6-3
clone_size: once
j_call: TRBJ2-7
cdr3_aa: CASSYSVSEQYF

v_call: TRBV14
clone_size: -
j_call: TRBJ2-1
cdr3_aa: CASSQNLREDQFF

v_call: TRBV5-1
clone_size: -
j_call: TRBJ2-2
cdr3_aa: CASSGTGTGQTGELFF

v_call: TRBV25-1
clone_size: once
j_call: TRBJ1-2
cdr3_aa: CASSDVTKGYGYTF